This T cell receptor beta chain was retrieved from a study of T cells in Graves' hyperthyroidism and ophthalmopathy. The wider study: Peripheral blood was taken when the disease was first diagnosed, before any treatment began.

Amplification yielded TCR beta CDR3 regions, with RNA transcripts as the source. Primed by the HTBI set, a first-round RT-PCR was run on the TCR CDR3. TCRdb processed the multiplex PCR reads anew with MiXCR; each CDR3 protein has one entry. Of roughly 400,000 distinct CDR3 sequences in the sample, around 15% were seen once. Isolation of PBMCs was performed on about 10 ml fresh peripheral blood. This clonotype was seen ten or more times. As yet, its antigen is unknown. The CDR3 is 14 amino acids. In germline, CDR1 is SGHDN, CDR2 FVKESK. V was cut by 3 bases and J by 6 bases, with 11 bases left in between. Study-wide results and limits: The blood repertoire included most of the expanded thyroid clonotypes above 0.001. Ophthalmopathy and stable hyperthyroidism were told apart by a 13 V-J model.

The material sequenced was blood. The rearrangement uses TRBV14 and TRBJ2-2; D possibly uses TRBD1 or TRBD2 (6 bases each). The clonotype comes from a man aged 50 or older with Graves' ophthalmopathy. The CDR3 DNA reads as TGTGCCAGCAGCCAGTACAGGGACTCCGGGGAGCTGTTTTTT. Protein product: CASSQYRDSGELFF.